The 32 T cell receptor beta chains listed next were all sequenced from one sample in a study of OX40 agonist ivuxolimab in advanced cancers. Sequenced by immunoSEQ multiplex PCR; TCRdb stores in-frame clones only, minus some. The table has 110,000 or so clones, around 93% seen once. The source material was CD4+ or CD8+ T cells sorted from blood, sampled in a trial of the OX40 agonist ivuxolimab. Source of these receptors: an adult with an advanced solid tumor such as melanoma, head and neck, liver or kidney cancer.

V gene TRBV18 combines with J gene TRBJ2-7, with TRBD1 matching over 10 bases. The V gene end was trimmed by 3 bases and the J gene end by 3 bases; junction bases not matched to a gene: 2. The V gene's germline CDR1 is KGHSH and CDR2 LQKENI. The CDR3 is 14 residues long. The CDR3 nucleotides read TGTGCCAGCTCACCCTGGACAGGGGGCTACGAGCAGTACTTC. Protein sequence: CASSPWTGGYEQYF.

With respect to this clone: The same CDR3 is also encoded by other DNA sequences in this sample. This chain joins TRBV30 and TRBJ2-5; D gene ambiguous. The CDR3 runs 11 residues. The V and J ends lost 1 base and 5 bases respectively, with 5 bases between them. Germline CDR1 is GTSNPN and CDR2 is SVGIG (reference sequence). The CDR3 DNA is TGTGCCTGGAGTGCAGTCGAGACCCAGTACTTC. It encodes CAWSAVETQYF.

For this clone: The sample contains more than one DNA sequence encoding this CDR3. The rearrangement links TRBV2 to TRBJ2-3; D is unclear. Germline lookup yields CDR1 SNHLY and CDR2 FYNNEI. CDR3 length equals 15 residues. V lost 4 bases to trimming and J lost 1 base, with 12 bases between them. The CDR3 bases are TGTGCCAGCAGTGCCAGGTTGGTTCGCACAGATACGCAGTATTTT. Translating gives CASSARLVRTDTQYF.

This chain uses TRBV19 with TRBJ2-7, with a weak D call TRBD1 (6 bases). CDR1 LNHDA and CDR2 SQIVND come from the germline V gene (reference sequence). V lost 1 base and J 5 bases, leaving 9 bases between the germline ends. The CDR3 is 13 amino acids. The chain's CDR3 is CASSIGRGDEQYF. In DNA form, the CDR3 reads TGTGCCAGTAGTATAGGCAGGGGCGACGAGCAGTACTTC.

A single count supports this clone. The J gene is TRBJ2-3, the V gene TRBV9; D is possibly TRBD2 (5 bases). Germline CDR1 and CDR2: SGDLS and YYNGEE. The length of the CDR3 is 15 residues. The V end lost 0 bases, the J end lost 5 bases, and 13 bases lay between the germline ends. The CDR3 coding sequence is TGTGCCAGCAGCGTAGTAGCTAGCTCTGGAGATACGCAGTATTTT. Translation: CASSVVASSGDTQYF.

The chain links TRBV18 to TRBJ2-2, with 8 bases matching TRBD2. J lost 4 bases, V lost 3 bases, and 4 bases had no gene match. This CDR3 has 15 amino acids. Germline assignment: CDR1 KGHSH and CDR2 LQKENI. CDR3 nucleotides: TGTGCCAGCTCACCTCGGGAGGGAATCACCGGGGAGCTGTTTTTT. Amino acid sequence: CASSPREGITGELFF.

This chain links TRBV6-5 with TRBJ1-2, with TRBD1 identical over 8 bases. CDR1 MNHEY and CDR2 SVGAGI come from the germline V gene. There are 14 residues in the CDR3. Losses at the gene ends were 5 bases for V and 3 bases for J; bases not matched to a gene: 5. CDR3 coding DNA: TGTGCCAGCAGTCAGGACAGGGTGGACTATGGCTACACCTTC. This encodes CASSQDRVDYGYTF.

This sequence joins TRBV5-1 and TRBJ2-5; D remains unclear. V was shortened by 0 bases and J by 4 bases, with 7 bases between the two germline ends. CDR3 length: 13 amino acids. CDR1 is SGHRS, CDR2 YFSETQ, per germline. For the CDR3, the DNA is TGCGCCAGCAGCTTGGGGCCCCCAGAGACCCAGTACTTC. Amino acid sequence: CASSLGPPETQYF.

The CDR3 bases are TGTGCCAGCAGTTTAAACACGGACAGAACTGGAAACACCATATATTTT. Its translation: CASSLNTDRTGNTIYF. This chain connects TRBV6-5 to TRBJ1-3; tentative D call: TRBD1 (6 bases). The V and J ends lost 4 bases and 2 bases respectively, with 15 bases between them. The length of the CDR3 is 16 residues. Germline CDR1 is MNHEY and CDR2 is SVGAGI.

The CDR3: CASSFGGSSTDTQYF. The DNA of the CDR3 is TGCGCCAGCAGCTTCGGCGGCTCTAGCACAGATACGCAGTATTTT. V gene TRBV5-1 combines with J gene TRBJ2-3, with D hard to call. Between the trimmed V and J ends, which lost 2 bases and 0 bases, there was a span of 10 bases. The CDR3 totals 15 residues. The germline gives CDR1 SGHRS, CDR2 YFSETQ.

The chain couples TRBV9 to TRBJ2-5, with D tentatively TRBD1 (6 bases). The CDR3 runs to 13 residues. Germline CDR1 reads SGDLS; CDR2 reads YYNGEE. V was shortened by 0 bases and J by 3 bases, with 6 bases between the two germline ends. In DNA form, the CDR3 reads TGTGCCAGCAGCGTAGGGACAGAAGAGACCCAGTACTTC. This translates into CASSVGTEETQYF.

The chain joins TRBV15 to TRBJ2-7, with TRBD1 matching 8 bases. The CDR3 is 15 residues long. Germline V gives CDR1 LNHNV, CDR2 YYDKDF (reference sequence). V trimming: 2 bases; J trimming: 3 bases; junction bases outside the gene matches: 6. CDR3 protein: CATSRPGTGLYEQYF. DNA of the CDR3: TGTGCCACCAGCAGACCCGGGACAGGTCTCTACGAGCAGTACTTC. Together with reference TRBV15 and TRBJ2-7, the CDR3 gives the full variable domain: DAMVIQNPRYQVTQFGKPVTLSCSQTLNHNVMYWYQQKSSQAPKLLFHYYDKDFNNEADTPDNFQSRRPNTSFCFLDIRSPGLGDTAMYLCATSRPGTGLYEQYFGPGTRLTVT.

This chain uses TRBV6-6 with TRBJ2-7; 10 positions agree with TRBD1. Germline loops: CDR1 MNHNY, CDR2 SVGAGI (reference sequence). The length of the CDR3 is 13 residues. The trim removed 9 bases at V and 4 bases at J, leaving 6 bases unmatched. CDR3 protein: CASNRDRGYEQYF. The DNA for the CDR3 is TGTGCCAGTAACAGGGACAGGGGTTACGAGCAGTACTTC.

V gene TRBV6-5 combines with J gene TRBJ2-7, with 7 bases that match TRBD2. V shed 0 bases and J 1 base; nucleotides not matched to a gene: 6. Germline assignment: CDR1 MNHEY and CDR2 SVGAGI. This CDR3 has 16 residues. CDR3 in amino acids: CASSYSPRLASYEQYF. The CDR3 DNA sequence: TGTGCCAGCAGTTACTCGCCAAGACTAGCTTCCTACGAGCAGTACTTC.

This chain joins TRBV7-3 and TRBJ1-2, with D possibly TRBD1 on 5 matching bases. The CDR3 length is 14 residues. Germline CDR1 SGHTA, CDR2 FQGTGA. The ends were cut back, 4 bases at V and 7 bases at J, with 16 bases in the middle. The CDR3, as DNA: TGTGCCAGCAGCTCGGGGACCCCCAACGGTGGCTACACCTTC. It specifies CASSSGTPNGGYTF. The full variable domain, with the rest looked up from reference TRBV7-3 and TRBJ1-2, is GAGVSQTPSNKVTEKGKYVELRCDPISGHTALYWYRQSLGQGPEFLIYFQGTGAADDSGLPNDRFFAVRPEGSVSTLKIQRTERGDSAVYLCASSSGTPNGGYTFGSGTRLTVV.

This sequence joins TRBV7-6 and TRBJ1-1; D call uncertain. Germline V gene sequence: CDR1 SGHVS, CDR2 FNYEAQ. Trimming removed 6 bases from V and 1 base from J, with 9 bases in between. The CDR3 has 13 residues. CDR3 DNA sequence: TGTGCCAGCAGTCTGGCAGGGAACACTGAAGCTTTCTTT. Translated: CASSLAGNTEAFF.

The genes are TRBV6-5 and TRBJ2-5, with D unresolved. This CDR3 is built from 12 residues. Germline V gene sequence: CDR1 MNHEY, CDR2 SVGAGI. The ends were cut back, 0 bases at V and 4 bases at J, with 3 bases in the middle. CDR3 nucleotide sequence: TGTGCCAGCAGTTACTCCCGAGAGACCCAGTACTTC. Translation gives CASSYSRETQYF.

V and J are TRBV5-5 and TRBJ1-1; TRBD1 agrees at 9 bases. V lost 5 bases, J lost 0 bases, and 2 bases stayed unmatched. CDR1 is SGHKS, CDR2 YYEKEE, per germline (reference sequence). The CDR3 totals 14 residues. The CDR3 DNA reads as TGTGCCAGCAGTTGGGACAGGGTGAACACTGAAGCTTTCTTT. As protein: CASSWDRVNTEAFF.

CDR3 sequence reads: CSAKPGDHSPLHF. In DNA form, the CDR3 reads TGCAGCGCGAAACCTGGAGACCATTCACCCCTCCACTTT. V is TRBV29-1 and J is TRBJ1-6; D is unresolved. Between the trimmed V and J ends, which lost 7 bases and 8 bases, there was a span of 15 bases. The CDR3 covers 13 residues. Germline CDR1 reads SQVTM; CDR2 reads ANQGSEA. Full variable domain (remainder filled in from reference TRBV29-1 and TRBJ1-6): SAVISQKPSRDICQRGTSLTIQCQVDSQVTMMFWYRQQPGQSLTLIATANQGSEATYESGFVIDKFPISRPNLTFSTLTVSNMSPEDSSIYLCSAKPGDHSPLHFGNGTRLTVT.

This chain links TRBV2 with TRBJ1-5; D is unclear. Germline V CDR1 and CDR2: SNHLY, FYNNEI. This CDR3 has 13 amino acids. V dropped 8 bases and J dropped 4 bases, with 12 bases sitting between them. The CDR3 region is CASSFEGNQPQHF. The CDR3 bases are TGTGCCAGCTCATTCGAAGGGAATCAGCCCCAGCATTTT.

The chain couples TRBV7-8 to TRBJ2-5; TRBD2 agrees at 12 bases. V shed 4 bases and J 5 bases; nucleotides not matched to a gene: 5. The CDR3 spans 15 residues. CDR1 is SGHVS and CDR2 is FQNEAQ in the germline V gene. The CDR3 spells CASSSPSGGAETQYF. For the CDR3, the DNA is TGTGCCAGCAGCTCCCCTAGCGGGGGGGCGGAGACCCAGTACTTC.

The chain has TRBV6-4 and TRBJ1-2, with unresolved D. The CDR3 has 12 residues. V lost 2 bases, J lost 7 bases, and 8 bases lay in between. Germline lookup yields CDR1 MRHNA and CDR2 SNTAGT. CDR3 bases: TGTGCCAGCAGTGACAATCGGGGTGGCTACACCTTC. This sequence encodes CASSDNRGGYTF.

The rearrangement uses TRBV11-2 and TRBJ1-5; possible D gene TRBD1, 5 bases. This CDR3 contains 13 residues. Germline CDR1 is SGHAT and CDR2 is FQNNGV. The ends were cut back, 5 bases at V and 5 bases at J, with 10 bases in the middle. CDR3 in DNA: TGTGCCAGCAGCCCCCAGGGCGATCAGCCCCAGCATTTT. Translating gives CASSPQGDQPQHF.

The chain couples TRBV10-3 to TRBJ2-7; D might be TRBD1 (6 bases). The V and J ends lost 3 bases and 0 bases respectively, with 12 bases between them. CDR1 is ENHRY, CDR2 SYGVKD, per germline. There are 15 residues in the CDR3. CDR3 loop: CAISEQGLSSYEQYF. As DNA, the CDR3 is TGTGCCATCAGTGAACAGGGCCTCAGCTCCTACGAGCAGTACTTC.

The V call is TRBV21-1, the J call TRBJ2-7; TRBD2 is the table's D call and was not checked against the DNA. TRBV21-1 is classified as a pseudogene. The CDR3 runs to 14 residues. CDR3 in DNA: TGTGCCAGCACGACCTGGACTCAGAACTACGAGCAGTACTTC. Its protein is CASTTWTQNYEQYF.

This clone has just one count. The V call is TRBV6-1, the J call TRBJ1-5; D may be TRBD1 (5 bases). Per the germline V gene, CDR1 is MNHNS and CDR2 is SASEGT. The CDR3 sequence is 13 residues long. The V gene lost 8 bases and the J gene lost 4 bases, with 12 bases spanning the gap. For the CDR3, the DNA is TGTGCCAGCCTGGAGCGGGGGAATCAGCCCCAGCATTTT. Its translation is CASLERGNQPQHF.

The chain couples TRBV13 to TRBJ2-1; 9 bases match TRBD2. Germline trimming cut 3 bases from V and 4 bases from J; bases unmatched to any gene: 4. This CDR3 has 15 residues. The germline V gene encodes CDR1 PRHDT and CDR2 FYEKMQ (reference sequence). The DNA of the CDR3 is TGTGCCAGCAGCTTCCGACTAGCGGATTACAATGAGCAGTTCTTC. Its protein product is CASSFRLADYNEQFF.

The chain recombines TRBV30 with TRBJ2-2, with a possible D match to TRBD1 (6 bases). Trimming removed 3 bases from V and 1 base from J, with 15 bases in between. The CDR3 consists of 16 residues. Germline-derived CDR1 and CDR2 are GTSNPN and SVGIG (reference sequence). CDR3 DNA sequence: TGTGCCTGGAGATTACAGGGTGGCGGGAACACCGGGGAGCTGTTTTTT. It encodes CAWRLQGGGNTGELFF.

V usage is TRBV10-3 and J usage is TRBJ1-2; D remains unclear. Germline lookup yields CDR1 ENHRY and CDR2 SYGVKD. The CDR3 runs 14 residues. Trimming removed 0 bases from V and 6 bases from J, with 11 bases in between. The CDR3 DNA reads as TGTGCCATCAGTGAGTCTACCTCCGACAATGGCTACACCTTC. As protein: CAISESTSDNGYTF.

The chain carries TRBV14 and TRBJ1-1; D call uncertain. Trimming shortened V by 1 base and J by 6 bases, and 12 bases separated the two germline ends. Looked up from germline, CDR1 is SGHDN and CDR2 is FVKESK. The length of the CDR3 is 14 residues. The CDR3: CASSQVTIAAEAFF. The CDR3, as DNA: TGTGCCAGCAGCCAAGTTACGATCGCGGCTGAAGCTTTCTTT.

The J gene is TRBJ2-2, the V gene TRBV15, with TRBD2 identical over 12 bases. V gave up 2 bases and J gave up 8 bases; unmatched junction bases: 9. Germline loops: CDR1 LNHNV, CDR2 YYDKDF (reference sequence). The CDR3 contains 17 residues. CDR3 amino acids: CATSRTTSGGREGELFF. The CDR3 region has the DNA TGTGCCACCAGCAGAACCACTAGCGGGGGGCGCGAAGGGGAGCTGTTTTTT.

The rearrangement uses TRBV7-2 and TRBJ2-7; TRBD1 agrees at 9 bases. The CDR3 consists of 14 residues. The germline V gene has CDR1 SGHTA and CDR2 FQGNSA. Trimming took 4 bases from V and 5 from J; bases not matched to a gene: 6. CDR3 amino acids: CASSYRDRAHEQYF. The CDR3 DNA sequence: TGTGCCAGCAGCTACCGGGACAGGGCCCACGAGCAGTACTTC.